A single sample is the source of the 2 T cell receptor beta chains below, sequenced in a study of technical replicates of blood from a handful of donors. Generated by immunoSEQ multiplex PCR, the TCRdb table keeps only in-frame clones and is missing some. Among 85,000 to 90,000 clones, about 90% were seen once, and the ten largest hold approximately 0.25%. What was sequenced was T cells isolated from PBMCs. The receptors were gathered from a human donor in good health.

The rearrangement joins TRBV28 to TRBJ2-7, with D tentatively TRBD2 (6 bases). Germline-derived CDR1 and CDR2 are MDHEN and SYDVKM. The CDR3 extends over 13 amino acids. Trimming cost V 4 bases and J 3 bases, with 10 bases left between them. CDR3 DNA: TGTGCCAGCAGTTCGGGCGGGATCTACGAGCAGTACTTC. As protein: CASSSGGIYEQYF.

The chain employs TRBV19 and TRBJ1-1; D unclear. The CDR3 sequence is 12 residues long. The V end was cut by 8 bases, the J end by 1 base, with 8 bases between. Germline CDR1 and CDR2: LNHDA and SQIVND (reference sequence). DNA for the CDR3: TGTGCCAGTGAGGACTGGAACACTGAAGCTTTCTTT. Translated, it gives CASEDWNTEAFF.